This T cell receptor (beta chain) was sequenced in a study of cytomegalovirus exposure and HLA in healthy donors. Across the whole study: The study placed approximately 81% of its approximately 380 genotyped donors in the Caucasian-associated ancestry cluster. Study-level points and caveats: A later analysis linked a missense DCLRE1C variant to TCR beta V- and J-gene trimming.

Regarding this clone: Its antigen is not known.

This PCR relied on a set of 60 Vbeta primers and 13 Jbeta primers. Only in-frame clones appear in the TCRdb table, and some are missing; sequencing was by immunoSEQ multiplex PCR. The sample consists of about 190,000 clones, 85% of them appearing once. This clonotype originated in a boy aged 2-9 years in good health and CMV-seronegative. Material for sequencing was PBMCs.

The CDR3 DNA reads TGTGCCAGCAGTTTGCGGACAGATGGCTACACCTTC. This codes for CASSLRTDGYTF. The rearrangement uses TRBV28 and TRBJ1-2; the D gene is possibly TRBD1 (6 bases). Germline V gene data show CDR1 as MDHEN and CDR2 as SYDVKM. V was cut by 3 bases and J by 6 bases, with 8 bases left in between. There are 12 residues in the CDR3.